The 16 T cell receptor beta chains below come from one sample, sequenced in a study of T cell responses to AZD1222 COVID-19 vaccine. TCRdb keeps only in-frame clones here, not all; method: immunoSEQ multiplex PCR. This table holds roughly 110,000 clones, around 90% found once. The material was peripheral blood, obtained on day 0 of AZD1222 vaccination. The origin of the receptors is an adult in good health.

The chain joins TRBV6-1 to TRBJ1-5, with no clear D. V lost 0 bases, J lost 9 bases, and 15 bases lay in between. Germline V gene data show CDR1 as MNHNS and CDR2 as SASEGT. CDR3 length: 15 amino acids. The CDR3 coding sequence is TGTGCCAGCAGTGAAGCGCCCCTTGGTGAGCGGCCCCAGCATTTT. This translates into CASSEAPLGERPQHF.

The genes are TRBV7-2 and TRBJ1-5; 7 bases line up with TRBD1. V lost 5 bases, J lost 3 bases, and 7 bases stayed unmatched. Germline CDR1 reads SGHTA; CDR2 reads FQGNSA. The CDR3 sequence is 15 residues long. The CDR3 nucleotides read TGTGCCAGCAGCACCGTGGGACAGTTCAATCAGCCCCAGCATTTT. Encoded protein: CASSTVGQFNQPQHF.

The DNA for the CDR3 is TGTGCCAGTAGTATCCCTAGCGGGAGGGCCTCCTACAATGAGCAGTTCTTC. Its protein product is CASSIPSGRASYNEQFF. This chain links TRBV19 with TRBJ2-1; 12 positions match TRBD2. Germline lookup yields CDR1 LNHDA and CDR2 SQIVND (reference sequence). This CDR3 has 17 amino acids. Trimming at V came to 3 bases and at J to 0 bases, leaving 3 bases not matched to a gene.

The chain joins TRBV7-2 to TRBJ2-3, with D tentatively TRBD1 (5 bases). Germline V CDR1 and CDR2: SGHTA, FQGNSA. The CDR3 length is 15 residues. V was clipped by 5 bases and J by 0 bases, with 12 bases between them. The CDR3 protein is CASSPQGASTDTQYF. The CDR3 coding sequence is TGTGCCAGCAGCCCGCAGGGCGCGAGCACAGATACGCAGTATTTT.

CDR3 residues: CASSLSWLAANTGELFF. CDR3 in DNA: TGTGCCAGCAGTTTATCGTGGCTAGCGGCGAACACCGGGGAGCTGTTTTTT. This chain links TRBV27 with TRBJ2-2; 7 nucleotides line up with TRBD2. The CDR3 has 17 amino acids. With 0 bases clipped from V and 0 bases from J, the junction kept 4 bases outside the gene matches. Germline V gene data show CDR1 as MNHEY and CDR2 as SMNVEV (reference sequence).

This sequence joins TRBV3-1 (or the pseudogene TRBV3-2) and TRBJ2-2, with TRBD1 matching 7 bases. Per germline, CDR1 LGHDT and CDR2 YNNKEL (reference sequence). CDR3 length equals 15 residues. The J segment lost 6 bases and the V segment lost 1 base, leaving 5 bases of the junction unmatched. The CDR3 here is CASSQATGAAGELFF. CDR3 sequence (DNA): TGTGCCAGCAGCCAAGCCACAGGGGCTGCCGGGGAGCTGTTTTTT.

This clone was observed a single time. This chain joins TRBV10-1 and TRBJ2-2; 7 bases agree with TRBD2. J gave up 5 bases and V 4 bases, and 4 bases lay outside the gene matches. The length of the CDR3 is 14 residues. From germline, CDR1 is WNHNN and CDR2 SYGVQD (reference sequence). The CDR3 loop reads CASSGVAGTGELFF. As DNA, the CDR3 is TGCGCCAGCAGTGGGGTAGCGGGTACCGGGGAGCTGTTTTTT.

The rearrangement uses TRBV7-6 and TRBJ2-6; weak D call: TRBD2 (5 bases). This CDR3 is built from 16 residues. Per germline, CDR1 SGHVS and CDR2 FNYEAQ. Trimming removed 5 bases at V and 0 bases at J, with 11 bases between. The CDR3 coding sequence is TGTGCCAGCAGCGGACCCCGGGGCTCTGGGGCCAACGTCCTGACTTTC. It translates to CASSGPRGSGANVLTF.

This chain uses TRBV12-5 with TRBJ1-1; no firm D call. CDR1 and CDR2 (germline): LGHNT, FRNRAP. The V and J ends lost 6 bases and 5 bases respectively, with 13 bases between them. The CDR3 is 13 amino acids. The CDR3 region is CASGPESGTEAFF. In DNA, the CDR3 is TGTGCTAGTGGCCCGGAATCGGGAACTGAAGCTTTCTTT.

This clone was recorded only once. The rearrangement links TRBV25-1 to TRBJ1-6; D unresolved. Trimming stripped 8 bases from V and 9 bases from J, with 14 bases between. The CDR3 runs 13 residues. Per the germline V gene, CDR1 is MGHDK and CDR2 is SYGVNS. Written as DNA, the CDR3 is TGTGCCAGCCAACGCCGCGGGGTTTCACCCCTCCACTTT. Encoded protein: CASQRRGVSPLHF.

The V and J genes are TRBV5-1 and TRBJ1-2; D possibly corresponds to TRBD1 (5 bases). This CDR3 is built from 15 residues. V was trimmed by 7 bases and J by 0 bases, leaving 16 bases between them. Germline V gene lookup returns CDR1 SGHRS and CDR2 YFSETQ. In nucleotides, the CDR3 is TGCGCCAGCGGGACGCAGCCTACTCCTAACTATGGCTACACCTTC. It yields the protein CASGTQPTPNYGYTF.

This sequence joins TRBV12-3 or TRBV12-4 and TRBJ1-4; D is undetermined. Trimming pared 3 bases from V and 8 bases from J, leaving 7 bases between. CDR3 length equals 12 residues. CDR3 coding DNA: TGTGCCAGCAGTTTGAGTAACGAAAAACTGTTTTTT. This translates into CASSLSNEKLFF.

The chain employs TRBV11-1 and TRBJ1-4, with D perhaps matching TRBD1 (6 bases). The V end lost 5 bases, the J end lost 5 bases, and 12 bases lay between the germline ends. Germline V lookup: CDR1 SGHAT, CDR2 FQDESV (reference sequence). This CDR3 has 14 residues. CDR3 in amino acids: CASSPGHSNEKLFF. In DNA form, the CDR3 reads TGTGCCAGCAGCCCGGGACATTCCAATGAAAAACTGTTTTTT.

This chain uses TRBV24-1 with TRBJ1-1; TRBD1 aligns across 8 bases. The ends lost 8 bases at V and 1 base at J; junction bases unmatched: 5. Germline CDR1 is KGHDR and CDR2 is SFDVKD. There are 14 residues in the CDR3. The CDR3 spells CATNPGGSNTEAFF. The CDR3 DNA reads TGTGCCACCAATCCAGGGGGCTCGAACACTGAAGCTTTCTTT.

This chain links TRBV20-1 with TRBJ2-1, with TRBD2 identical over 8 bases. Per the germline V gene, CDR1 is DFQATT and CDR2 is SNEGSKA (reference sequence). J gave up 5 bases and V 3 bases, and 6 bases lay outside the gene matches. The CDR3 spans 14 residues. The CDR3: CSASGSGTNNEQFF. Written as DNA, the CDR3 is TGCAGTGCTAGTGGTAGCGGGACCAACAATGAGCAGTTCTTC.

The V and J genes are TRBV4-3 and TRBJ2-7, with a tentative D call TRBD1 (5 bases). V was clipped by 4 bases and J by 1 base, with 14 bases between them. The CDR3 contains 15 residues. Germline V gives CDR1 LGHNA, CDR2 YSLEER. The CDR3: CASSPFQGISYEQYF. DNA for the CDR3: TGCGCCAGCAGCCCATTTCAGGGTATTTCCTACGAGCAGTACTTC.